The 32 T cell receptor beta chains below all came from one sample that was sequenced in a study of molecular identifiers for immune sequencing clone quantification (dated by TCRdb to the late 2010s). The library came from PCR. Sequencer: Illumina HiSeq 4000. TCRdb redid the processing of the public reads, applying fastp at Q25 and MiXCR, and retained in-frame beta chains. Every entry covers one CDR3 protein and lists the most common genes and DNA from its rows. A total of tens of thousands of distinct CDR3 sequences appear in this sample, less than 25% of them only once. The ten largest make up approximately 1.9% of the sample. Sequenced: naive CD8+ T cells from blood, with Jurkat cell RNA spiked in. What this sample's cell subset or site label stands for: FACS-sorted CD8+CD4-CCR7+CD45RA+ naive T cells. These TCRs come from a human donor in good health. Some libraries in this study had Jurkat cell RNA spiked in.

For this clonotype: Just one base apart from a much larger clone, this may be a read error. The V call is TRBV28, the J call TRBJ2-7, with a possible D match to TRBD1 (5 bases). The germline gives CDR1 MDHEN, CDR2 SYDVKM. Trimming removed 3 bases from V and 7 bases from J, with 16 bases in between. The CDR3 consists of 14 residues. CDR3 DNA: TGTGCCAGCAGTTTGCCCCCTCAGGGTGTAGAGCAGTACTTC. This codes for CASSLPPQGVEQYF.

About this clonotype itself: Given a much more abundant clone one base away, this may be a read error. The V and J genes are TRBV30 and TRBJ2-3; possible D gene TRBD2, 5 bases. CDR3 length: 16 residues. V lost 3 bases and J 2 bases, leaving 18 bases between the germline ends. The germline CDR1 and CDR2 sequences are GTSNPN and SVGIG (reference sequence). The CDR3 reads CAWRQLVGSNTDTQYF. The CDR3 DNA sequence: TGTGCCTGGAGACAACTAGTGGGATCAAACACAGATACGCAGTATTTT.

The rearrangement links TRBV7-2 to TRBJ2-1; D gene ambiguous. Per the germline V gene, CDR1 is SGHTA and CDR2 is FQGNSA. CDR3 length equals 14 residues. The CDR3 DNA sequence: TGTGGCCGCAGCTTAGAGTTTTACTACAATGAGCAGTTCTTC. Translating it yields CGRSLEFYYNEQFF.

As concerns this clonotype: Since a much larger clone is just one base distant, this may be a read error. The genes are TRBV27 and TRBJ2-7, with 7 bases aligning to TRBD1. The V gene's germline CDR1 is MNHEY and CDR2 SMNVEV (reference sequence). The CDR3 contains 11 residues. For the CDR3, the DNA is TGTGCCAGCAGCCAGGGGGTCGAGCGGTACTTC. Amino acid sequence: CASSQGVERYF.

A word on this clonotype: The conserved final phenylalanine or tryptophan is absent from the CDR3, which likely points to a read error. The DNA is omitted, as the CDR3 cannot be located on it reliably, and the CDR3 follows TCRdb's listing. The chain uses TRBV11-3 and TRBJ2-1; the D call in the table, TRBD1, was not verified against the DNA. The CDR3 length equals 15 residues, ends included. Germline assignment: CDR1 SGHNT and CDR2 YENEEA. The CDR3 region is CASSSGTGFYNEQIL.

The rearrangement joins TRBV5-1 to TRBJ2-7; 10 nucleotides match TRBD1. V dropped 4 bases and J dropped 2; count of bases not matched to a gene: 9. The CDR3 spans 16 residues. The germline CDR1 and CDR2 sequences are SGHRS and YFSETQ. The CDR3 nucleotides are TGCGCCAGCAGCCTTACGACAGGGGGCCGTCCCTACGAGCAGTACTTC. Its translation is CASSLTTGGRPYEQYF.

There are many counts of this clonotype. V usage is TRBV30 and J usage is TRBJ1-1; D possibly corresponds to TRBD1 (5 bases). The CDR3 loop spans 12 amino acids. Germline assignment: CDR1 GTSNPN and CDR2 SVGIG (reference sequence). With 5 bases removed from V and 5 bases from J, the gap between germline ends came to 12 bases. CDR3 residues: CAWGHGATEAFF. DNA of the CDR3: TGTGCCTGGGGGCACGGGGCAACTGAAGCTTTCTTT.

This clonotype appeared many times. The chain couples TRBV5-4 to TRBJ2-7; 7 bases map to TRBD2. CDR3 length: 14 residues. V was clipped by 2 bases and J by 3 bases; unmatched bases: 5. Germline CDR1 SGHNT, CDR2 YYREEE (reference sequence). In DNA, the CDR3 is TGTGCCAGCAGCTTAGAGTCGGGGGGCTACGAGCAGTACTTC. Encoded protein: CASSLESGGYEQYF.

This clonotype was picked up a small number of times. J is TRBJ2-3 and V is TRBV4-3, with D tentatively TRBD1 (5 bases). The CDR3 has 16 residues. The germline CDR1 and CDR2 sequences are LGHNA and YSLEER. The ends were cut back, 0 bases at V and 1 base at J, with 11 bases in the middle. The CDR3 sequence is CASSQDRAGRTDTQYF. CDR3 bases: TGCGCCAGCAGCCAAGATCGGGCAGGGCGCACAGATACGCAGTATTTT.

Of note for this clonotype: With a much larger clone just one base away, this may be a read error. The chain uses TRBV6-1 and TRBJ1-1, with D perhaps TRBD1 (6 bases). Per germline, CDR1 MNHNS and CDR2 SASEGT. CDR3 length equals 11 residues. CDR3 loop: CASRRDTAAFF. CDR3 nucleotide sequence: TGTGCCAGCAGGCGGGACACTGCAGCTTTCTTT.

There are many counts of this clonotype. The V call is TRBV19, the J call TRBJ1-5, with D possibly being TRBD1 (6 bases). V lost 5 bases, J lost 8 bases, and 19 bases lay in between. Germline values: CDR1 LNHDA, CDR2 SQIVND (reference sequence). This CDR3 is built from 15 residues. CDR3 sequence: CASSLGTRGAEPQHF. CDR3 nucleotides: TGTGCCAGTAGTCTCGGCACCAGGGGCGCGGAGCCCCAGCATTTT.

This clonotype was observed at least ten times. The V gene is TRBV6-6, the J gene TRBJ2-5; D is perhaps TRBD1 (6 bases). The V gene lost 1 base and the J gene lost 2 bases, with 14 bases spanning the gap. CDR1 MNHNY and CDR2 SVGAGI come from the germline V gene (reference sequence). The CDR3 consists of 16 residues. CDR3 in DNA: TGTGCCAGCAGTTACTTGCCCGGGACACATCAAGAGACCCAGTACTTC. Amino acids: CASSYLPGTHQETQYF.

In this sample, this clonotype turned up many times. V is TRBV9 and J is TRBJ2-2, with 7 bases aligning to TRBD2. Trimming cost V 3 bases and J 0 bases; bases outside gene matches: 8. This CDR3 has 17 amino acids. CDR1 and CDR2 (germline): SGDLS, YYNGEE. CDR3 sequence reads: CASSASLSGANTGELFF. The CDR3 region has the DNA TGTGCCAGCAGCGCATCCCTAAGCGGGGCGAACACCGGGGAGCTGTTTTTT.

There are many counts of this clonotype. The chain recombines TRBV29-1 with TRBJ1-1; D might be TRBD1 (5 bases). The CDR3 extends over 12 amino acids. Germline lookup yields CDR1 SQVTM and CDR2 ANQGSEA. The V and J ends lost 7 bases and 0 bases respectively, with 9 bases between them. The CDR3 here is CSADSMNTEAFF. Here the CDR3 DNA reads TGCAGCGCTGACAGCATGAACACTGAAGCTTTCTTT.

Worth noting for this clonotype: This could be a read error, since a much larger clone is one nucleotide away. The CDR3 carries no conserved terminal phenylalanine or tryptophan, so it likely arises from a read error. The CDR3 region is CATSDRSPSGNNEQFI. The CDR3 DNA reads TGTGCCACCAGTGATCGGAGTCCTAGCGGAAACAATGAGCAGTTCATC. The chain has TRBV24-1 and TRBJ2-1, with 7 bases fitting TRBD2. The CDR3 consists of 16 residues. Germline assignment: CDR1 KGHDR and CDR2 SFDVKD. Germline trimming cut 3 bases from V and 5 bases from J; bases unmatched to any gene: 9.

This clonotype was picked up many times. This rearrangement joins TRBV7-8 to TRBJ1-1, with D tentatively TRBD1 (5 bases). CDR1 SGHVS and CDR2 FQNEAQ come from the germline V gene. The V end was cut by 5 bases, the J end by 5 bases, with 12 bases between. This CDR3 is built from 13 residues. Here the CDR3 DNA reads TGTGCCAGCAGCCGGGACTATGGAACTGAAGCTTTCTTT. Translating it yields CASSRDYGTEAFF.

The chain couples TRBV4-1 to TRBJ2-5; 7 positions match TRBD2. The CDR3 totals 15 residues. After removal of 3 bases from V and 4 bases from J, the junction contained 8 bases not matched to a gene. Germline CDR1 and CDR2: MGHRA and YSYEKL. CDR3 sequence reads: CASSQAAGRGETQYF. The CDR3 DNA is TGCGCCAGCAGCCAGGCAGCGGGGAGGGGAGAGACCCAGTACTTC.

This chain links TRBV10-3 with TRBJ2-1, with a tentative D call TRBD1 (5 bases). Between the trimmed V and J ends, which lost 4 bases and 1 base, there was a span of 11 bases. This CDR3 is built from 15 residues. The V gene's germline CDR1 is ENHRY and CDR2 SYGVKD. In nucleotides, the CDR3 is TGTGCCATCAGTGTTGGGGCAGGGTCCTACAATGAGCAGTTCTTC. This translates into CAISVGAGSYNEQFF.

The DNA for the CDR3 is TGTGCCAGCAGTTACGTAGAGACGGATGAGCAGTTCTTC. This sequence encodes CASSYVETDEQFF. The V call is TRBV6-6, the J call TRBJ2-1, with D hard to call. Germline values: CDR1 MNHNY, CDR2 SVGAGI (reference sequence). The CDR3 is 13 residues long. V lost 2 bases, J lost 8 bases, and 10 bases lay in between.

The chain couples TRBV3-1 to TRBJ2-7; D is unclear. There are 13 residues in the CDR3. Germline lookup yields CDR1 LGHDT and CDR2 YNNKEL (reference sequence). Trimming took off 4 bases at V and 2 bases at J, with 9 bases between the two ends. In DNA form, the CDR3 reads TGTGCCAGCAGCCGCGGCCCCCCCTACGAGCAGTACTTC. It yields the protein CASSRGPPYEQYF.

This clonotype was recorded many times. The CDR3 is CASRLTGDGPDTQYF. Written as DNA, the CDR3 is TGTGCCAGCAGACTTACAGGGGACGGGCCAGATACGCAGTATTTT. The rearrangement links TRBV5-4 to TRBJ2-3, with 7 bases that match TRBD1. The CDR3 has 15 amino acids. Trimming removed 5 bases from V and 4 bases from J; junction bases left unmatched: 10. The V gene's germline CDR1 is SGHNT and CDR2 YYREEE (reference sequence).

This clonotype appeared many times. The J gene is TRBJ1-1, the V gene TRBV9; D is ambiguous. This CDR3 contains 17 residues. Trimming removed 0 bases from V and 0 bases from J, with 15 bases in between. Germline lookup yields CDR1 SGDLS and CDR2 YYNGEE. CDR3 protein: CASSVVPVEGMNTEAFF. The CDR3 DNA sequence: TGTGCCAGCAGCGTAGTTCCTGTGGAGGGAATGAACACTGAAGCTTTCTTT. The full variable domain, its missing parts supplied by reference TRBV9 and TRBJ1-1, is DSGVTQTPKHLITATGQRVTLRCSPRSGDLSVYWYQQSLDQGLQFLIQYYNGEERAKGNILERFSAQQFPDLHSELNLSSLELGDSALYFCASSVVPVEGMNTEAFFGQGTRLTVV.

Details on this clonotype: One base away lies a much larger clone, so this may be a sequencing read error. The chain has TRBV28 and TRBJ2-7; tentative D call: TRBD1 (6 bases). CDR1 and CDR2 (germline): MDHEN, SYDVKM. Trimming left V 5 bases short and J 0 bases short, with 14 bases between. This CDR3 comprises 15 residues. The CDR3 DNA sequence: TGTGCCAGCAGTCCTACAGGGTCCCTCTCCTACGAGCAGTACTTC. Its protein product is CASSPTGSLSYEQYF. The full variable domain, rest sourced from reference TRBV28 and TRBJ2-7, is DVKVTQSSRYLVKRTGEKVFLECVQDMDHENMFWYRQDPGLGLRLIYFSYDVKMKEKGDIPEGYSVSREKKERFSLILESASTNQTSMYLCASSPTGSLSYEQYFGPGTRLTVT.

This clonotype was detected many times. The CDR3 sequence is CASSLENTGELFF. In nucleotides, the CDR3 is TGTGCCAGCAGCTTAGAGAACACCGGGGAGCTGTTTTTT. The J gene is TRBJ2-2, the V gene TRBV7-9, with D unclear. CDR1 is SEHNR, CDR2 FQNEAQ, per germline (reference sequence). This CDR3 spans 13 amino acids. Trimming stripped 1 base from V and 1 base from J, with 1 base between.

About this clonotype: Lacking the conserved final phenylalanine or tryptophan, this CDR3 likely reflects a read error. The chain employs TRBV4-3 and TRBJ2-1, with no clear D. The CDR3 length is 17 residues. Per the germline V gene, CDR1 is LGHNA and CDR2 is YSLEER. The DNA for the CDR3 is TGCGCCAGCAGCCAAGATAGGAGCTCCAGCTCCTACGATGAGCAGTTCCTC. This translates into CASSQDRSSSSYDEQFL.

In its sample, this clonotype was seen many times. The chain is built from TRBV20-1 and TRBJ1-1, with a tentative D call TRBD1 (6 bases). CDR3 length: 14 residues. V lost 6 bases and J lost 0, with 14 bases in between. Germline CDR1 is DFQATT and CDR2 is SNEGSKA (reference sequence). CDR3 in amino acids: CSAYPQGLNTEAFF. CDR3 nucleotides: TGCAGTGCCTACCCCCAGGGGCTGAACACTGAAGCTTTCTTT.

This clonotype was counted between two and nine times. The chain uses TRBV19 and TRBJ2-7; D is perhaps TRBD2 (6 bases). The V gene lost 3 bases and the J gene lost 7 bases, with 13 bases spanning the gap. The CDR3 has 13 amino acids. In germline, CDR1 is LNHDA, CDR2 SQIVND (reference sequence). The CDR3 sequence: CASSIAGSGEQYF. In DNA form, the CDR3 reads TGTGCCAGTAGTATCGCGGGATCAGGGGAGCAGTACTTC.

This clonotype was seen repeatedly, ten times or more. The gene calls are TRBV7-9 and TRBJ2-3; possibly TRBD1 or TRBD2 for D (5 bases each). The V end lost 5 bases, the J end lost 5 bases, and 11 bases lay between the germline ends. The CDR3 totals 13 residues. Germline CDR1 and CDR2: SEHNR and FQNEAQ (reference sequence). The CDR3, as DNA: TGTGCCAGCAGCGTCCGGGACGGAGATACGCAGTATTTT. This gives the protein CASSVRDGDTQYF. Drawing the rest from reference TRBV7-9 and TRBJ2-3, the complete variable domain is DTGVSQNPRHKITKRGQNVTFRCDPISEHNRLYWYRQTLGQGPEFLTYFQNEAQLEKSRLLSDRFSAERPKGSFSTLEIQRTEQGDSAMYLCASSVRDGDTQYFGPGTRLTVL.

The sample holds many counts of this clonotype. The rearrangement links TRBV3-1 to TRBJ2-6; D is unresolved. V lost 0 bases, J lost 0 bases, and 6 bases lay in between. The CDR3 contains 16 residues. Germline V gene lookup returns CDR1 LGHDT and CDR2 YNNKEL (reference sequence). The CDR3 bases are TGTGCCAGCAGCCAAGAACGAGACTCTGGGGCCAACGTCCTGACTTTC. This encodes CASSQERDSGANVLTF.

The rearrangement joins TRBV2 to TRBJ2-7; D might be TRBD1 or TRBD2, each matching 5 bases. Germline CDR1 is SNHLY and CDR2 is FYNNEI. Trimming left V 8 bases short and J 2 bases short, with 22 bases between. The CDR3 totals 16 residues. CDR3 protein: CASQFGTLNSPYEQYF. The CDR3 nucleotides are TGTGCCAGCCAATTCGGGACGCTAAATAGCCCCTACGAGCAGTACTTC.

This clonotype was found many times. This chain links TRBV27 with TRBJ1-5; TRBD1 matches at 8 bases. Germline V gene lookup returns CDR1 MNHEY and CDR2 SMNVEV (reference sequence). CDR3 length: 13 amino acids. V lost 4 bases, J lost 10 bases, and 6 bases stayed unmatched. DNA for the CDR3: TGTGCCAGCAGTTACCAGGGGGCGGGCCCCCAGCATTTT. As protein: CASSYQGAGPQHF.

This clonotype was seen at least ten times. The chain couples TRBV27 to TRBJ1-1; D may be TRBD1 (6 bases). The germline V gene encodes CDR1 MNHEY and CDR2 SMNVEV (reference sequence). V was trimmed by 6 bases and J by 4 bases, leaving 12 bases between them. This CDR3 spans 13 amino acids. Here the CDR3 reads CASRDRGSTEAFF. The CDR3, as DNA: TGTGCCAGCAGGGACAGAGGTTCCACTGAAGCTTTCTTT.